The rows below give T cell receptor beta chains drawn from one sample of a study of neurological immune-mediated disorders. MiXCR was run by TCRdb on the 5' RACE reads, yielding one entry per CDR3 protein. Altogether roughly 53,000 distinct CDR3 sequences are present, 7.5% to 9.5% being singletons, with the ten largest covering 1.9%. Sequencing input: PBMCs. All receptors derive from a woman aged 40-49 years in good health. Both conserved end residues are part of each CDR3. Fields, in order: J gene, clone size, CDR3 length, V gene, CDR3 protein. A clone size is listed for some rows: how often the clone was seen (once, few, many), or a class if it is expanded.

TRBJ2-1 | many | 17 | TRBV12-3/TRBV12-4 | CASSPRGGSGTYNEQFF
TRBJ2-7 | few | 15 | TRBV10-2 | CASSESGDSSYEQYF
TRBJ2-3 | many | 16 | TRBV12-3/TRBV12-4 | CASSLRRRPGTDTQYF
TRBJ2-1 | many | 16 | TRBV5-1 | CASSLKVQLAYNEQFF
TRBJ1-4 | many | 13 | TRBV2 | CASGGTGNRKLFF
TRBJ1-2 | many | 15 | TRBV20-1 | CSAYTLTGTNYGYTF
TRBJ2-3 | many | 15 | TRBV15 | CATSRRQDSTDTQYF
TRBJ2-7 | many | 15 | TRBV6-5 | CASSYSGGFSYEQYF
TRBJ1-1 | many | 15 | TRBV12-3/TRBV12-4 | CASSLILGEFGEAFF
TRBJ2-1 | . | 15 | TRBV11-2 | CASSSDSPSYNEQFF
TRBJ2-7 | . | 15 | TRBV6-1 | CASSAAGVSSYEQYF
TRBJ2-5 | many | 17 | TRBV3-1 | CASSLKVGSRRGETQYF
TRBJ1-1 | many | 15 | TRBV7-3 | CASSSTGGVGTEAFF
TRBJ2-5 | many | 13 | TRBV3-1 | CASSQDREETQYF
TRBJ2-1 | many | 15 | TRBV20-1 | CSARETASGHNEQFF
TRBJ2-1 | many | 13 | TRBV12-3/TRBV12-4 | CASRPDRANEQFF
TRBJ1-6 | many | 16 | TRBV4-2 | CASSRTGRQLNSPLHF
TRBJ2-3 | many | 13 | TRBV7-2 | CASSLASTDTQYF
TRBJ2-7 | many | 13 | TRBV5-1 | CASSSGQVGKQYF
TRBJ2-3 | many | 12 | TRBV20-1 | CSARVDKDTQYF
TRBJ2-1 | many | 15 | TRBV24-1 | CATSVGGGAFDEQFF
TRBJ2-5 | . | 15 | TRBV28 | CASSLLEGPQETQYF
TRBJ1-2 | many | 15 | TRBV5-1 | CASSPVGALAGGYTF
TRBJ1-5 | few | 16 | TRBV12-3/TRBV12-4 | CASTPGGVLPRQPQHF
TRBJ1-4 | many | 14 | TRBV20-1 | CSASPGATNEKLFF
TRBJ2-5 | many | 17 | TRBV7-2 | CASSSPGLAGVRETQYF
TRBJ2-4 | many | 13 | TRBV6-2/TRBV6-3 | CASGDYPVDIQYF
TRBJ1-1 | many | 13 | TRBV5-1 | CASSLRLNTEAFF
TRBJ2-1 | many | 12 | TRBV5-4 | CASSLGGSEQFF
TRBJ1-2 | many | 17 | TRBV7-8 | CASSLRDRVTPHYGYTF
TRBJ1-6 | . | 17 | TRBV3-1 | CSSSQVVMESWNSPLHF
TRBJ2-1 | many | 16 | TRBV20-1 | CSARGGYGGFYNEQFF
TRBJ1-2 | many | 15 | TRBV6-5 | CASSGQVRDSYGYTF
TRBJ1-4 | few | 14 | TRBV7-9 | CASSTNRGVEKLFF
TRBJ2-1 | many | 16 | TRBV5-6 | CASSLSGGATYNEQFF
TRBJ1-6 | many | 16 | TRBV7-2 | CASSFGGTGINSPLHF
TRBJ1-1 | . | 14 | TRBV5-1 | CASSLAQGAAEAFF
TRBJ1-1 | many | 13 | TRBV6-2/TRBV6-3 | CASSDRTGTEAFF
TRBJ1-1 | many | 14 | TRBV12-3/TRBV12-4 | CASRKGVRNTEAFF
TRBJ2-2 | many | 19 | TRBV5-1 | CASSPAIEKEPKKGRELFF
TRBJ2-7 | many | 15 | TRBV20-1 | CSAINGLKDNGEQYF
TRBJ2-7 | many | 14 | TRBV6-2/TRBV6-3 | CASSYSLGPSEQYF
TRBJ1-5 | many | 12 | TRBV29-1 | CSVGAHNQPQHF
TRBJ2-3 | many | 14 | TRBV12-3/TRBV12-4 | CASSSTGEGRTQYF
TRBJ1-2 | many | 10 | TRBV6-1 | CAARRDGYTF
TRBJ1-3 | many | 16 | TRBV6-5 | CASSYSMAGAGNTIYF
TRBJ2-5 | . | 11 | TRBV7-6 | CASGTGETEYF
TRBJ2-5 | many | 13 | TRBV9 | CASSVDRAETQYF
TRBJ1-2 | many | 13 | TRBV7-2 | CASSLGGNYGYTF
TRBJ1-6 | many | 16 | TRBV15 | CATSRPGQGVDSPLHF